The clone carrying this T cell receptor (beta chain) was recorded only once. V lost 5 bases to trimming and J lost 5 bases, with 10 bases between them. The CDR3 is 12 residues long. CDR1 is SGHRS and CDR2 is YFSETQ in the germline V gene. This sample is drawn from a study of control samples from healthy donors and cancer patients. The method was immunoSEQ multiplex PCR; TCRdb's version includes in-frame clones alone and lacks a portion of them. This table has roughly 120,000 clones, 85% to 90% appearing once. The chain carries TRBV5-1 and TRBJ2-5; D gene uncertain. This sequence was found in a woman aged 45-60 years in good health. The specimen sequenced was blood. Written as DNA, the CDR3 is TGCGCCAGCAGGGGCGAAGGGGAGACCCAGTACTTC. Its translation: CASRGEGETQYF.